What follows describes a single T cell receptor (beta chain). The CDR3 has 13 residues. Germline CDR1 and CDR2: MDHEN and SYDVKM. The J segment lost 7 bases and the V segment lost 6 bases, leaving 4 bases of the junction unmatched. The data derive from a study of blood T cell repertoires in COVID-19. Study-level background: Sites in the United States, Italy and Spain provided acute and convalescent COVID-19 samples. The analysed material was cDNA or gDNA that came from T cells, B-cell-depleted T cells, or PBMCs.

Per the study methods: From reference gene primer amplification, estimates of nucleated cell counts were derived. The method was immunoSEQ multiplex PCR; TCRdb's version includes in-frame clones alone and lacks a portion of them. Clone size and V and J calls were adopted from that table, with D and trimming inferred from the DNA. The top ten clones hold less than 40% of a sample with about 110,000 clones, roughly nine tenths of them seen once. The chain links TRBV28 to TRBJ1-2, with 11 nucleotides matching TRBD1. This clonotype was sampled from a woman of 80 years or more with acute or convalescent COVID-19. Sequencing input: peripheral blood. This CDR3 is CASRTGQGGGYTF. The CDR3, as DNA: TGTGCCAGCAGGACGGGACAGGGGGGTGGCTACACCTTC.